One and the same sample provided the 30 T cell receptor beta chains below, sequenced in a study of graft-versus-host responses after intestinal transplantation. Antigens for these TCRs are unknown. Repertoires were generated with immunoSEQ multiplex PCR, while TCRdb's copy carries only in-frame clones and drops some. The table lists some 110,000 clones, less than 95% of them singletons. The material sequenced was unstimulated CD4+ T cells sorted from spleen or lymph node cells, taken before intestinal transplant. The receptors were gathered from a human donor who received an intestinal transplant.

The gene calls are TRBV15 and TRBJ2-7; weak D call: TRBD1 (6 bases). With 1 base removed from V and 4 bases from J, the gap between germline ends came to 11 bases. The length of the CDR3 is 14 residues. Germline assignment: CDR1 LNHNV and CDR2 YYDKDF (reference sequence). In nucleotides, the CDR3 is TGTGCCACCAGCAGAGTATCAGGGACATACGAGCAGTACTTC. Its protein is CATSRVSGTYEQYF. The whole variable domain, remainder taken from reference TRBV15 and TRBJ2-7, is DAMVIQNPRYQVTQFGKPVTLSCSQTLNHNVMYWYQQKSSQAPKLLFHYYDKDFNNEADTPDNFQSRRPNTSFCFLDIRSPGLGDTAMYLCATSRVSGTYEQYFGPGTRLTVT.

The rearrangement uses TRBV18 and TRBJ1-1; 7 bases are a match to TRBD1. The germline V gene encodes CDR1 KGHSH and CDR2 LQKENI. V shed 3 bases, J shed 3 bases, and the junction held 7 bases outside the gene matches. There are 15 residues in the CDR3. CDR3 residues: CASSPIQGRYTEAFF. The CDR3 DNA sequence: TGTGCCAGCTCACCTATACAGGGGAGGTACACTGAAGCTTTCTTT. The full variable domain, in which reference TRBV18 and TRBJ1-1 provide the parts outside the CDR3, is NAGVMQNPRHLVRRRGQEARLRCSPMKGHSHVYWYRQLPEEGLKFMVYLQKENIIDESGMPKERFSAEFPKEGPSILRIQQVVRGDSAAYFCASSPIQGRYTEAFFGQGTRLTVV.

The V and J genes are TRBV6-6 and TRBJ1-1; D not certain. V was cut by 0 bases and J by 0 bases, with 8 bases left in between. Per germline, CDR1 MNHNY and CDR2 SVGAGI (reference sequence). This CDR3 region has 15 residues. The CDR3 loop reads CASSYSRNMNTEAFF. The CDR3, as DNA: TGTGCCAGCAGTTACTCGAGGAATATGAACACTGAAGCTTTCTTT.

As DNA, the CDR3 is TGTGCCAGTAGTACAGACCAACGGGGGTACGAGCAGTACTTC. It encodes CASSTDQRGYEQYF. The chain carries TRBV19 and TRBJ2-7; tentative D call: TRBD2 (6 bases). The germline gives CDR1 LNHDA, CDR2 SQIVND (reference sequence). CDR3 size: 14 residues. V lost 4 bases and J 4 bases, leaving 14 bases between the germline ends. Full variable domain (missing parts from reference TRBV19 and TRBJ2-7): DGGITQSPKYLFRKEGQNVTLSCEQNLNHDAMYWYRQDPGQGLRLIYYSQIVNDFQKGDIAEGYSVSREKKESFPLTVTSAQKNPTAFYLCASSTDQRGYEQYFGPGTRLTVT.

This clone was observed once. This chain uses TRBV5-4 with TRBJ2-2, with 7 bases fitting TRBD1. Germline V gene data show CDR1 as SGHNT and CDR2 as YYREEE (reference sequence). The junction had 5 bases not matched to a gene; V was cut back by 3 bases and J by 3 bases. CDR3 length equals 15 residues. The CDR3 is CASSSLGQYTGELFF. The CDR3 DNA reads TGTGCCAGCAGCTCCCTGGGACAGTACACCGGGGAGCTGTTTTTT.

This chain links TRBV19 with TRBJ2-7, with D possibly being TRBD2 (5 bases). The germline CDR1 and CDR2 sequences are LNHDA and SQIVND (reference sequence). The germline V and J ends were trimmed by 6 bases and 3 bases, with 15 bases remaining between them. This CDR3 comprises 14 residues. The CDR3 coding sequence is TGTGCCAGTAGCTTACAGAGAGGAGGCTACGAGCAGTACTTC. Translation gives CASSLQRGGYEQYF.

In DNA, the CDR3 is TGTGCCAGCTCACCAGGACAGTTCTATGGCTACACCTTC. Residues: CASSPGQFYGYTF. The chain carries TRBV18 and TRBJ1-2, with D maybe TRBD1 (6 bases). This CDR3 spans 13 amino acids. V dropped 2 bases and J dropped 4 bases, with 8 bases sitting between them. The germline CDR1 and CDR2 sequences are KGHSH and LQKENI.

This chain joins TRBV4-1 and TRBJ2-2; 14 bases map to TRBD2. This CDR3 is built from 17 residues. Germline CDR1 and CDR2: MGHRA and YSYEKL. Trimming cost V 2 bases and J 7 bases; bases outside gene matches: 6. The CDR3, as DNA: TGCGCCAGCAGCCAAAGACTAGCGGGGGGGCCGAGCGGGGAGCTGTTTTTT. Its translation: CASSQRLAGGPSGELFF.

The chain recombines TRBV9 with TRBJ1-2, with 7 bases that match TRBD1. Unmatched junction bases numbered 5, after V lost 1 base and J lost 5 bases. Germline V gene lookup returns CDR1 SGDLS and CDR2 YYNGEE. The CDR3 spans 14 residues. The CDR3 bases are TGTGCCAGCAGCGTATTAGCACAGGGGTATGGCTACACCTTC. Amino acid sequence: CASSVLAQGYGYTF.

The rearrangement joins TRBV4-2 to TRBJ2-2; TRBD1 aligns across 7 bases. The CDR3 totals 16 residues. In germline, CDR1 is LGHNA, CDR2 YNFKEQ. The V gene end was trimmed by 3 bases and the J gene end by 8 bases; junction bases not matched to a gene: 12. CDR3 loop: CASSQVTGAPRGELFF. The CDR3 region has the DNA TGTGCCAGCAGCCAGGTCACAGGGGCCCCGAGGGGGGAGCTGTTTTTT.

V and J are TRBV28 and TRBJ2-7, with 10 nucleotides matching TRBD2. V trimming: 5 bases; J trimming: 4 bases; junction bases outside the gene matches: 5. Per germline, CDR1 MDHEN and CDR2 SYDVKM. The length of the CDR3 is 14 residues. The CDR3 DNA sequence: TGTGCCAGCAGTCTACGGACTAGCGGTTACGAGCAGTACTTC. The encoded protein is CASSLRTSGYEQYF.

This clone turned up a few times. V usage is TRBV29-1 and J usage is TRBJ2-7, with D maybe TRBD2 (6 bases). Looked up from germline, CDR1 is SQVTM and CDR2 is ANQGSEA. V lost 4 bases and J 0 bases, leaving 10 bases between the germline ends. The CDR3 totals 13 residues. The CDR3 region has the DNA TGCAGCGTTGTTCGGGGGAGCTCCTACGAGCAGTACTTC. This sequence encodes CSVVRGSSYEQYF.

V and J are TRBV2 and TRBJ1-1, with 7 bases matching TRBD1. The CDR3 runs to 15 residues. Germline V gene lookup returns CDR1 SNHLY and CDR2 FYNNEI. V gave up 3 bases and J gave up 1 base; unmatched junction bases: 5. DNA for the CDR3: TGTGCCAGCAGTGACGTACAGGGGCCGAACACTGAAGCTTTCTTT. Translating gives CASSDVQGPNTEAFF.

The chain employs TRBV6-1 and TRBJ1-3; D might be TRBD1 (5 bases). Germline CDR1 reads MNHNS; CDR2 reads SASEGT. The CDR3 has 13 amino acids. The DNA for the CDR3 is TGTGCAACGCGACAGACCCCTGGAAACACCATATATTTT. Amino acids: CATRQTPGNTIYF.

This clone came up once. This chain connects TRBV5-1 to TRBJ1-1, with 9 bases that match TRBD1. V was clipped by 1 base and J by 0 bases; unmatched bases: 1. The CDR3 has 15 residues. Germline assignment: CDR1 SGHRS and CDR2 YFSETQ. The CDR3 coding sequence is TGCGCCAGCAGCTTGACAGGGGGCCTGAACACTGAAGCTTTCTTT. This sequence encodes CASSLTGGLNTEAFF.

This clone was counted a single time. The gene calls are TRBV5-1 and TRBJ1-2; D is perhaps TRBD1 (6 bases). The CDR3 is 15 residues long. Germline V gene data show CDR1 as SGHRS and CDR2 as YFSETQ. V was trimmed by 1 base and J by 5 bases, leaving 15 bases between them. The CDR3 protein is CASSLSVAGEYGYTF. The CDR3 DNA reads TGCGCCAGCAGCTTGAGTGTGGCAGGGGAATATGGCTACACCTTC.

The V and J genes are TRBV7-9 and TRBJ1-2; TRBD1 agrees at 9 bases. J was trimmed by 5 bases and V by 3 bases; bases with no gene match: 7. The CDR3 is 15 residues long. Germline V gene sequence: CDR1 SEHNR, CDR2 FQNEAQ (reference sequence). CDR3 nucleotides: TGTGCCAGCAGCTTCAACCGGGACAGGGAGTATGGCTACACCTTC. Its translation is CASSFNRDREYGYTF.

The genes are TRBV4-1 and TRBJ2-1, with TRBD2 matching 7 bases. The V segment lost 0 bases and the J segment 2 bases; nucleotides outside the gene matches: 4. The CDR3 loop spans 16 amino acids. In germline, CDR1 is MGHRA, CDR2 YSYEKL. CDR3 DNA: TGCGCCAGCAGCCAAGATCCTAGCGGAGCCTACAATGAGCAGTTCTTC. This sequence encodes CASSQDPSGAYNEQFF.

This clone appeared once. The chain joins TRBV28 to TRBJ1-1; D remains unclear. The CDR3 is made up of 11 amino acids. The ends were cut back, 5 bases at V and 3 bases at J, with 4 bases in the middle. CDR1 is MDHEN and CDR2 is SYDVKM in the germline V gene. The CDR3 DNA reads TGTGCCAGCAGTCGGGACACTGAAGCTTTCTTT. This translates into CASSRDTEAFF.

The CDR3 sequence: CASSLEQGGRDTQYF. The DNA for the CDR3 is TGTGCCAGCAGTTTAGAACAGGGAGGGAGGGATACGCAGTATTTT. V gene TRBV27 combines with J gene TRBJ2-3; tentatively, D is TRBD2 (7 bases). Germline V lookup: CDR1 MNHEY, CDR2 SMNVEV (reference sequence). This CDR3 spans 15 amino acids. The V gene lost 2 bases and the J gene lost 6 bases, with 15 bases spanning the gap.

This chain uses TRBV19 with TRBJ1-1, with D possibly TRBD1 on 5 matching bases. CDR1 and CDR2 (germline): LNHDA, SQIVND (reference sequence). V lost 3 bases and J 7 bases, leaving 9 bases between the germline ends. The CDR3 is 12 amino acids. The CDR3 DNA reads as TGTGCCAGTAGTATCCTCCAGGGTGAAGCTTTCTTT. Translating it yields CASSILQGEAFF.

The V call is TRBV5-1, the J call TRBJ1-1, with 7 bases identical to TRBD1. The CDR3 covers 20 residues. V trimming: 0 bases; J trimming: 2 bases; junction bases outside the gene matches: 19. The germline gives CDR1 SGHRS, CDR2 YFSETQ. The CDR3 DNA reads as TGCGCCAGCAGCTTGGAAACAGGACAGGCACCAAAGGCTCGAAACACTGAAGCTTTCTTT. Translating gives CASSLETGQAPKARNTEAFF.

Here the CDR3 reads CASSLAGSLNTEAFF. For the CDR3, the DNA is TGTGCCAGCAGCTTAGCGGGCAGTTTGAACACTGAAGCTTTCTTT. This chain links TRBV7-2 with TRBJ1-1; D is undetermined. Trimming removed 0 bases at V and 0 bases at J, with 8 bases between. The CDR3 contains 15 residues. Germline V gene data show CDR1 as SGHTA and CDR2 as FQGNSA.

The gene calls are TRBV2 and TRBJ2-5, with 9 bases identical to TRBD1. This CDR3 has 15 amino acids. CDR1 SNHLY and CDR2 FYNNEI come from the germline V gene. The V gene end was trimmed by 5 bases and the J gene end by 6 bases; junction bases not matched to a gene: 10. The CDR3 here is CASSQDRGEEKTQYF. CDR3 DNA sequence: TGTGCCAGCAGTCAGGACAGGGGAGAGGAAAAGACCCAGTACTTC.

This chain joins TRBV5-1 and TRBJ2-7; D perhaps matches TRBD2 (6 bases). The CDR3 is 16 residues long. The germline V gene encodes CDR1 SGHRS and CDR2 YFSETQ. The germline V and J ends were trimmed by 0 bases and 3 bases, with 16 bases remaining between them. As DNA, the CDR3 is TGCGCCAGCAGCTTGGCCGGAGGGGCGCTGTACTACGAGCAGTACTTC. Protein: CASSLAGGALYYEQYF.

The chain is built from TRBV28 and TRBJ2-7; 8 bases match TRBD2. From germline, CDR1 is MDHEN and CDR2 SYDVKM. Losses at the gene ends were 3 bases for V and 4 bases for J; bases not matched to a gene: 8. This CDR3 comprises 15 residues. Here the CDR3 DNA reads TGTGCCAGCAGTTTCCTGGGAGCGGGAGAATACGAGCAGTACTTC. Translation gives CASSFLGAGEYEQYF.

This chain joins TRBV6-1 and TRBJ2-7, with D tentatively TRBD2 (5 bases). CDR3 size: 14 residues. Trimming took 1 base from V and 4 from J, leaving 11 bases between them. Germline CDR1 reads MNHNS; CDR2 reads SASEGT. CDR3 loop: CASSEGTPGYEQYF. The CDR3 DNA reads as TGTGCCAGCAGTGAAGGGACTCCCGGGTACGAGCAGTACTTC.

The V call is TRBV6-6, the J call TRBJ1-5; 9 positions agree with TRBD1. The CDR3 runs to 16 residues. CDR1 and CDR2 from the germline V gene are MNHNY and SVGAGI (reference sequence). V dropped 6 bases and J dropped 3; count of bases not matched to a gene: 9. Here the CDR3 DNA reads TGTGCCAGCAGGTACAGACAGGGGGAGAACAATCAGCCCCAGCATTTT. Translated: CASRYRQGENNQPQHF.

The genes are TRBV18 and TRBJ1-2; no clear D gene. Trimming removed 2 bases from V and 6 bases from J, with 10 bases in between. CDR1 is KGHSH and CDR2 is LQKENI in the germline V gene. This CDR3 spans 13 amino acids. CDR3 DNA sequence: TGTGCCAGCTCACCATCAACTTATGATGGCTACACCTTC. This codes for CASSPSTYDGYTF.

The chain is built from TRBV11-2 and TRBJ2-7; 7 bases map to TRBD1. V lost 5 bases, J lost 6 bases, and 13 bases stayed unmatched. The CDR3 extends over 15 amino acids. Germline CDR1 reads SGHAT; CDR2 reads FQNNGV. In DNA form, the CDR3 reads TGTGCCAGCAGCGAACAGGGGCGAGGTACTGGCGAGCAGTACTTC. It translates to CASSEQGRGTGEQYF.